There are many counts of the clone carrying this T cell receptor beta chain. The target antigen is unknown. Time point indicated: patch test 1, 2 weeks after DPC sensitization. Treatment of the sample: therapeutic diphenylcyclopropenone sensitization with weekly scalp DPC. This sample stems from a study of human T cells and chemical hapten exposure. Study-level findings and limits: The study found expanded TCRs formed significantly more large CDR3 similarity clusters than controls.

TCRdb fed the RACE reads into MiXCR, producing one record per CDR3 protein. Seen here are roughly 70,000 distinct CDR3 sequences, 7.5% to 10% observed once, and the top ten hold around 3.3%. The junction had 13 bases not matched to a gene; V was cut back by 5 bases and J by 5 bases. The CDR3 totals 18 residues. V and J are TRBV12-3 or TRBV12-4 and TRBJ1-5; TRBD1 aligns across 12 bases. The source material was whole blood, sampled in connection with sensitization to the hapten diphenylcyclopropenone (DPC). The receptor was derived from a woman aged 35 to 49 with alopecia areata. Some clones in this sample may be carry-over from other donors' samples. The CDR3 spells CASSAVRDRGRGDQPQHF. The CDR3, as DNA: TGTGCCAGCAGTGCGGTCCGGGACAGGGGGCGCGGGGATCAGCCCCAGCATTTT.